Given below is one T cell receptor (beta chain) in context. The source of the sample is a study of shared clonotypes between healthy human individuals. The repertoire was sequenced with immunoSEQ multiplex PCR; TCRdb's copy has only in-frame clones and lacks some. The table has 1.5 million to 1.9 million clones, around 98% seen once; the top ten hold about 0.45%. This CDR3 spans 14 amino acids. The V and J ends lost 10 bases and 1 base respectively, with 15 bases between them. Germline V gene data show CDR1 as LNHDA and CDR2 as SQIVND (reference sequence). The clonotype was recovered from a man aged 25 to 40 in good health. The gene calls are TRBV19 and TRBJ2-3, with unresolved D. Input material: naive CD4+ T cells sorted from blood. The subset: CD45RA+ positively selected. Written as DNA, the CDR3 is TGTGCCATTAGCTCGGTGCACGGCACAGATACGCAGTATTTT. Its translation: CAISSVHGTDTQYF. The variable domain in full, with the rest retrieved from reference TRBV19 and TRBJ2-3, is DGGITQSPKYLFRKEGQNVTLSCEQNLNHDAMYWYRQDPGQGLRLIYYSQIVNDFQKGDIAEGYSVSREKKESFPLTVTSAQKNPTAFYLCAISSVHGTDTQYFGPGTRLTVL.